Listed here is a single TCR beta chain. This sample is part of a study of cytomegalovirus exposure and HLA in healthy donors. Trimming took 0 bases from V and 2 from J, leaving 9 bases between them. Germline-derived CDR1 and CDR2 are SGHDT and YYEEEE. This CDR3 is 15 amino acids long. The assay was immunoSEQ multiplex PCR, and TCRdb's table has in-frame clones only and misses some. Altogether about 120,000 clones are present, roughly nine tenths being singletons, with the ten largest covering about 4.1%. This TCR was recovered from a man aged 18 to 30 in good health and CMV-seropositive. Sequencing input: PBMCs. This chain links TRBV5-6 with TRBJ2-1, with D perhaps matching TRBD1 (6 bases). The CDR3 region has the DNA TGTGCCAGCAGCTTGGGGACAGTACCCTACAATGAGCAGTTCTTC. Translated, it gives CASSLGTVPYNEQFF.